The clone carrying this T cell receptor beta chain was counted only a few times. One entry per CDR3 protein, called by TCRdb with MiXCR from the PCR reads. Here the sample spans about 10,000 distinct CDR3 sequences, approximately 35% being singletons. The source of the sample is a study of immune characterization of retroperitoneal liposarcoma. Germline CDR1 and CDR2: MNHEY and SMNVEV (reference sequence). The length of the CDR3 is 12 residues. The chain is built from TRBV27 and TRBJ2-1; 8 bases match TRBD1. The DNA end is a closer match to TRBJ2-7, so the J assignment may be wrong. The TCR sequence derives from a female donor with retroperitoneal liposarcoma. The sequenced material came from tumor tissue. Here the CDR3 DNA reads TGTGCCAGCAGCGGACAGGGCAGCGAGCAGTACTTC. This encodes CASSGQGSEQYF.